A single sample gave rise to the 10 T cell receptor beta chains below, sequenced in a study of blood T cell repertoires in COVID-19. Produced via immunoSEQ multiplex PCR; TCRdb's table is partial and in-frame only. The sample has more than 110,000 clones; 60% to 80% are singletons. Source material: peripheral blood. These receptors were collected from a woman aged 45-65 years with active or convalescent COVID-19.

This chain joins TRBV7-9 and TRBJ2-4, with 8 bases fitting TRBD1. V gave up 1 base and J gave up 9 bases; unmatched junction bases: 5. The CDR3 consists of 14 residues. Per germline, CDR1 SEHNR and CDR2 FQNEAQ (reference sequence). In DNA, the CDR3 is TGTGCCAGCAGCTTAGGGGACAGGAGGGGCATTCAGTACTTC. It encodes CASSLGDRRGIQYF.

The CDR3 bases are TGTGCCAGCAGCTTAAAACAGGGGACCAACTATGGCTACACCTTC. Its protein product is CASSLKQGTNYGYTF. The rearrangement uses TRBV7-2 and TRBJ1-2; 7 bases agree with TRBD1. Trimming took 2 bases from V and 2 from J; bases not matched to a gene: 5. The CDR3 has 15 residues. The germline CDR1 and CDR2 sequences are SGHTA and FQGNSA.

The chain combines TRBV5-1 with TRBJ1-3; the D is unclear. The germline gives CDR1 SGHRS, CDR2 YFSETQ. V was trimmed by 4 bases and J by 0 bases, leaving 11 bases between them. This CDR3 is 15 amino acids long. The CDR3 loop is CASSQDWSSGNTIYF. The CDR3, as DNA: TGCGCCAGCAGCCAGGACTGGAGCTCTGGAAACACCATATATTTT.

There are a few counts of this clone. The V and J genes are TRBV9 and TRBJ1-1, with 8 bases that match TRBD1. V dropped 3 bases and J dropped 5; count of bases not matched to a gene: 6. CDR1 and CDR2 (germline): SGDLS, YYNGEE. The CDR3 spans 14 residues. DNA of the CDR3: TGTGCCAGCAGCGCCCGACAGGGGCGGACTGAAGCTTTCTTT. This sequence encodes CASSARQGRTEAFF.

This clone was counted a few times. The chain couples TRBV19 to TRBJ1-2; D gene uncertain. The CDR3 contains 14 residues. Deletions cut 5 bases from V and 1 base from J, with 11 bases between. Per the germline V gene, CDR1 is LNHDA and CDR2 is SQIVND (reference sequence). The CDR3 DNA is TGTGCCAGTAGTCTCCGGGGAAATAACTATGGCTACACCTTC. It encodes CASSLRGNNYGYTF.

This clone was picked up one time. The gene calls are TRBV18 and TRBJ2-7; 7 nucleotides agree with TRBD2. Unmatched junction bases numbered 8, after V lost 2 bases and J lost 1 base. The germline CDR1 and CDR2 sequences are KGHSH and LQKENI. The CDR3 has 16 residues. DNA of the CDR3: TGTGCCAGCTCACCAGTAGATCTAGCGGTTTCCTACGAGCAGTACTTC. As protein: CASSPVDLAVSYEQYF.

The V and J genes are TRBV30 and TRBJ2-3; D is ambiguous. Germline V lookup: CDR1 GTSNPN, CDR2 SVGIG (reference sequence). The CDR3 contains 14 residues. The V and J ends lost 5 bases and 2 bases respectively, with 14 bases between them. The CDR3 nucleotides read TGTGCCTGGGGGCTAGGCTATATCACAGATACGCAGTATTTT. Amino acid sequence: CAWGLGYITDTQYF.

This sequence joins TRBV6-6 and TRBJ1-5, with TRBD1 matching over 8 bases. This CDR3 has 16 amino acids. The V gene's germline CDR1 is MNHNY and CDR2 SVGAGI (reference sequence). V lost 4 bases, J lost 2 bases, and 7 bases stayed unmatched. Here the CDR3 reads CASSSDRESRNQPQHF. CDR3 coding DNA: TGTGCCAGCAGTTCGGACAGGGAGAGTCGCAATCAGCCCCAGCATTTT.

The rearrangement joins TRBV7-9 to TRBJ1-3, with D unresolved. There are 16 residues in the CDR3. Germline values: CDR1 SEHNR, CDR2 FQNEAQ (reference sequence). V was trimmed by 1 base and J by 2 bases, leaving 12 bases between them. The CDR3 loop reads CASSLGQAPAGNTIYF. For the CDR3, the DNA is TGTGCCAGCAGCTTAGGGCAGGCCCCTGCTGGAAACACCATATATTTT.

The chain is built from TRBV19 and TRBJ1-5; 11 nucleotides line up with TRBD1. The CDR3 has 17 amino acids. Trimming cost V 2 bases and J 1 base; bases outside gene matches: 4. CDR1 and CDR2 from the germline V gene are LNHDA and SQIVND (reference sequence). CDR3 bases: TGTGCCAGTAGTATATGGGACAGGGGGGGGAGCAATCAGCCCCAGCATTTT. Translating gives CASSIWDRGGSNQPQHF.